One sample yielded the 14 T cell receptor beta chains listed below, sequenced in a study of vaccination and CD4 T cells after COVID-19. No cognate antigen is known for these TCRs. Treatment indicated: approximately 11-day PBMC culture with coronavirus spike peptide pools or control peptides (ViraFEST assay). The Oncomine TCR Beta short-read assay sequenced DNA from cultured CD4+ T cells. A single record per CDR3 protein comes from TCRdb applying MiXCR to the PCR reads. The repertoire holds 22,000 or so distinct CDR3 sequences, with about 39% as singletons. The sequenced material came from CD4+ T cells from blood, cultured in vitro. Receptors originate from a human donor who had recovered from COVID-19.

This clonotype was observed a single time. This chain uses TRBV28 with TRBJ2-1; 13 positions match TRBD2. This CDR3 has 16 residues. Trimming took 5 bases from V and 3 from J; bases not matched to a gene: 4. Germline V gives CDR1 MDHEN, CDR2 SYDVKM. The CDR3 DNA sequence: TGTGCCAGCAGTACCAGACTAGCGGGGGGCTACAATGAGCAGTTCTTC. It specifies CASSTRLAGGYNEQFF. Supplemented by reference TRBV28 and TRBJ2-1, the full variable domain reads DVKVTQSSRYLVKRTGEKVFLECVQDMDHENMFWYRQDPGLGLRLIYFSYDVKMKEKGDIPEGYSVSREKKERFSLILESASTNQTSMYLCASSTRLAGGYNEQFFGPGTRLTVL.

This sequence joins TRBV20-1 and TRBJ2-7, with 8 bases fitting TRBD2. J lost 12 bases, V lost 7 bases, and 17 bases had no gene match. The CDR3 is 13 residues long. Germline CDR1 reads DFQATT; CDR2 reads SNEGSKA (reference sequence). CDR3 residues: CSGKSGGNQLRYF. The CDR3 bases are TGCAGTGGAAAAAGCGGGGGAAATCAACTCCGGTACTTC.

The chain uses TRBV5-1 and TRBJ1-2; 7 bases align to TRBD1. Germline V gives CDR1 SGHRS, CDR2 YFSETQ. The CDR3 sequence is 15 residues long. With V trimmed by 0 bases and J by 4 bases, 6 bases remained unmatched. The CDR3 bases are TGCGCCAGCAGCTTGGGGGGAACAGGGGTCTATGGCTACACCTTC. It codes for CASSLGGTGVYGYTF.

The CDR3 reads CASSNTASSGRTNTGELFF. Here the CDR3 DNA reads TGTGCCAGCTCAAACACGGCTAGTAGCGGGAGGACGAACACCGGGGAGCTGTTTTTT. The rearrangement joins TRBV18 to TRBJ2-2; 10 positions agree with TRBD2. CDR3 size: 19 residues. J was trimmed by 0 bases and V by 5 bases; bases with no gene match: 12. Germline CDR1 and CDR2: KGHSH and LQKENI.

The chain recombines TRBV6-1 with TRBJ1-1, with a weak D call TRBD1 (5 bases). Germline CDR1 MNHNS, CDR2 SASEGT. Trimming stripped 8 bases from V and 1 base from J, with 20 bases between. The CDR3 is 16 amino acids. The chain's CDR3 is CASGARGLLRNTEAFF. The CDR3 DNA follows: TGTGCCAGCGGGGCCCGAGGACTTCTACGGAACACTGAAGCTTTCTTT.

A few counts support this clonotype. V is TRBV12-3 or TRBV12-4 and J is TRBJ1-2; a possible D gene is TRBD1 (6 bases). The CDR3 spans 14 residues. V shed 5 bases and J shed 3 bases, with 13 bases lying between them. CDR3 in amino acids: CASSLVTGYYGYTF. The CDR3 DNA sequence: TGTGCCAGCAGTCTCGTTACAGGGTACTATGGCTACACCTTC.

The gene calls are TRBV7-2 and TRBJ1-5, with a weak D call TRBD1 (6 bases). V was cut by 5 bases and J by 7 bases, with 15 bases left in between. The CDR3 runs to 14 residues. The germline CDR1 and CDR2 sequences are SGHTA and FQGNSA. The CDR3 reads CASSPPGTKQPQHF. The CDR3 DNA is TGTGCCAGCAGCCCCCCCGGGACAAAGCAGCCCCAGCATTTT.

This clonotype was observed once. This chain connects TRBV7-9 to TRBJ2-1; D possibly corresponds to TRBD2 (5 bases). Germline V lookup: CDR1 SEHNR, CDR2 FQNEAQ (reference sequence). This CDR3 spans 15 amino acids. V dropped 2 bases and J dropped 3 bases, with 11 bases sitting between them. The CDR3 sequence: CASSLRGSHYNEQFF. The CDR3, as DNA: TGTGCCAGCAGCTTACGAGGGTCGCACTACAATGAGCAGTTCTTC.

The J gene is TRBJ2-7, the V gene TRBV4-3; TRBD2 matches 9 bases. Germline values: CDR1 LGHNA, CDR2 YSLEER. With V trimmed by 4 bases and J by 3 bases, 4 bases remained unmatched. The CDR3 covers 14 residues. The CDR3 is CASSRGAGGYEQYF. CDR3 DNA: TGCGCCAGCAGCCGCGGAGCGGGAGGCTACGAGCAGTACTTC.

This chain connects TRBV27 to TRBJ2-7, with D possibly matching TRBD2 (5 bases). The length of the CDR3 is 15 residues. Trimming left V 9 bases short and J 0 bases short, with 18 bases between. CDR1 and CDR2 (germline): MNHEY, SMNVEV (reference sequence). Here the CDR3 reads CASRVRAQTSYEQYF. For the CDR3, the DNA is TGTGCCAGTAGAGTGCGGGCGCAAACCTCCTACGAGCAGTACTTC.

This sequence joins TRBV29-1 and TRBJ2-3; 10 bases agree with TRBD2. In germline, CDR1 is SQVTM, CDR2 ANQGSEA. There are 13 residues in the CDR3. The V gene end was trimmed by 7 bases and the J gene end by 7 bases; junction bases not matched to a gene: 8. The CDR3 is CSASGGSSYTQYF. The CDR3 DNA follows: TGCAGCGCTAGCGGGGGCTCAAGTTATACGCAGTATTTT.

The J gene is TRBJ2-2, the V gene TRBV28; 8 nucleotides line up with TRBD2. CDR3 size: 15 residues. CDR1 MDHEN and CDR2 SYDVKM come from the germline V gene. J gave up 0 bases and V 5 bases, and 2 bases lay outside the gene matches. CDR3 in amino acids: CASSLGGANTGELFF. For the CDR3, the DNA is TGTGCCAGCAGTCTCGGGGGGGCGAACACCGGGGAGCTGTTTTTT.

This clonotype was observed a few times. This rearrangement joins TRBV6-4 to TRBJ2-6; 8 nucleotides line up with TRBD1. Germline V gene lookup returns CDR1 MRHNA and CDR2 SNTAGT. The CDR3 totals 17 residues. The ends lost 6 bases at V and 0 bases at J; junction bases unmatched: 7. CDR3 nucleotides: TGTGCCAGCAGGGACAGGGCCCACAGCTCTGGGGCCAACGTCCTGACTTTC. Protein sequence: CASRDRAHSSGANVLTF.

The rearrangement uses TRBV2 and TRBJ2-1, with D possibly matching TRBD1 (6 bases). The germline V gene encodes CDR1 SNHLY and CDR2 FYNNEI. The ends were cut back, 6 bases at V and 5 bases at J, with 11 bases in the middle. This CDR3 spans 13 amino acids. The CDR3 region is CASSRDIDNEQFF. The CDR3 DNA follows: TGTGCCAGCAGCCGGGACATAGACAATGAGCAGTTCTTC.